A single sample is the source of the 20 T cell receptor beta chains below, sequenced in a study of shared clonotypes between healthy human individuals. Method: immunoSEQ multiplex PCR; TCRdb's copy keeps in-frame clones and lacks some. The repertoire holds about a million clones, with 60% to 85% as singletons. Material: memory CD4+ T cells from PBMCs. Subset denoted: CD45RA-negative fraction. The origin of the receptors is a man aged 18 to 30 in good health. Some clones in this sample may be carry-over from other donors' samples.

The chain has TRBV27 and TRBJ1-2; D perhaps matches TRBD1 (5 bases). Trimming took off 3 bases at V and 5 bases at J, with 10 bases between the two ends. The CDR3 spans 13 residues. Germline loops: CDR1 MNHEY, CDR2 SMNVEV (reference sequence). The CDR3 region has the DNA TGTGCCAGCAGTTTTAGCAGGGCGTATGGCTACACCTTC. It specifies CASSFSRAYGYTF.

The gene calls are TRBV19 and TRBJ2-1, with TRBD2 matching over 7 bases. The CDR3 spans 14 residues. In germline, CDR1 is LNHDA, CDR2 SQIVND (reference sequence). V lost 3 bases and J lost 8; bases outside the gene matches: 7. This CDR3 reads CASSIWGGVDEQFF. CDR3 nucleotides: TGTGCCAGTAGTATCTGGGGAGGGGTCGATGAGCAGTTCTTC.

This sequence joins TRBV7-2 and TRBJ2-5; D uncertain. V was trimmed by 1 base and J by 5 bases, leaving 11 bases between them. The CDR3 extends over 14 amino acids. Germline V lookup: CDR1 SGHTA, CDR2 FQGNSA. Here the CDR3 DNA reads TGTGCCAGCAGCTTAGGCGGTCGTGGGGAGACCCAGTACTTC. Amino acid sequence: CASSLGGRGETQYF.

The chain recombines TRBV25-1 with TRBJ1-2, with D tentatively TRBD1 (6 bases). The V gene's germline CDR1 is MGHDK and CDR2 SYGVNS. The germline V and J ends were trimmed by 4 bases and 2 bases, with 14 bases remaining between them. This CDR3 contains 15 residues. This CDR3 is CASSGGQLKNYGYTF. In DNA, the CDR3 is TGTGCCAGCAGTGGGGGGCAACTTAAGAACTATGGCTACACCTTC.

This chain links TRBV7-2 with TRBJ1-2; no clear D gene. The germline CDR1 and CDR2 sequences are SGHTA and FQGNSA. CDR3 length: 12 residues. V lost 5 bases, J lost 7 bases, and 11 bases lay in between. The CDR3 sequence: CASSPYRGGYTF. The CDR3 nucleotides read TGTGCCAGCAGCCCTTACCGTGGTGGCTACACCTTC.

This rearrangement joins TRBV7-8 to TRBJ2-7; 9 nucleotides line up with TRBD1. The junction had 4 bases not matched to a gene; V was cut back by 1 base and J by 3 bases. Germline assignment: CDR1 SGHVS and CDR2 FQNEAQ. This CDR3 has 15 amino acids. CDR3 amino acids: CASSLDGTGLYEQYF. The CDR3 DNA reads TGTGCCAGCAGCTTAGACGGGACAGGGCTCTACGAGCAGTACTTC.

The chain combines TRBV5-6 with TRBJ2-5, with 7 bases that match TRBD1. The germline V gene has CDR1 SGHDT and CDR2 YYEEEE. This CDR3 comprises 15 residues. V dropped 4 bases and J dropped 0; count of bases not matched to a gene: 6. The CDR3 protein is CASSRLGTDQETQYF. DNA for the CDR3: TGTGCCAGCAGCCGTCTTGGGACAGACCAAGAGACCCAGTACTTC. Together with reference TRBV5-6 and TRBJ2-5, the CDR3 gives the full variable domain: DAGVTQSPTHLIKTRGQQVTLRCSPKSGHDTVSWYQQALGQGPQFIFQYYEEEERQRGNFPDRFSGHQFPNYSSELNVNALLLGDSALYLCASSRLGTDQETQYFGPGTRLLVL.

V usage is TRBV7-9 and J usage is TRBJ1-3; D call uncertain. V lost 7 bases and J 3 bases, leaving 7 bases between the germline ends. The germline gives CDR1 SEHNR, CDR2 FQNEAQ (reference sequence). The CDR3 length is 12 residues. The CDR3 DNA is TGTGCCAGCATTTCTAGTGGAAACACCATATATTTT. Translated: CASISSGNTIYF.

The chain is built from TRBV5-1 and TRBJ2-3, with a tentative D call TRBD2 (6 bases). Trimming removed 0 bases from V and 0 bases from J, with 14 bases in between. CDR3 size: 17 residues. CDR1 and CDR2 from the germline V gene are SGHRS and YFSETQ. CDR3 protein: CASSLDGSGISTDTQYF. For the CDR3, the DNA is TGCGCCAGCAGCTTGGATGGTAGCGGAATTAGCACAGATACGCAGTATTTT. Filled out from reference TRBV5-1 and TRBJ2-3, the complete variable domain reads KAGVTQTPRYLIKTRGQQVTLSCSPISGHRSVSWYQQTPGQGLQFLFEYFSETQRNKGNFPGRFSGRQFSNSRSEMNVSTLELGDSALYLCASSLDGSGISTDTQYFGPGTRLTVL.

The chain links TRBV7-2 to TRBJ2-3; 10 bases fit TRBD2. This CDR3 spans 15 amino acids. Looked up from germline, CDR1 is SGHTA and CDR2 is FQGNSA. The V and J ends lost 2 bases and 5 bases, in that order; junction bases with no gene match: 4. Here the CDR3 reads CASSLLAGVIDTQYF. In nucleotides, the CDR3 is TGTGCCAGCAGCTTACTAGCGGGAGTGATAGATACGCAGTATTTT.

V usage is TRBV6-1 and J usage is TRBJ2-5; 8 positions match TRBD1. Losses at the gene ends were 4 bases for V and 3 bases for J; bases not matched to a gene: 7. Germline V gene data show CDR1 as MNHNS and CDR2 as SASEGT. There are 15 residues in the CDR3. Here the CDR3 DNA reads TGTGCCAGCAGTGGACCAGCGACAGGGGAAGAGACCCAGTACTTC. Protein product: CASSGPATGEETQYF.

This clone was found once. Written as DNA, the CDR3 is TGTGCCAGCAGCCCGACCAGTGGGACAGGGACCTACGAGCAGTACTTC. It yields the protein CASSPTSGTGTYEQYF. This chain links TRBV11-2 with TRBJ2-7; 9 bases map to TRBD1. The J segment lost 2 bases and the V segment lost 5 bases, leaving 10 bases of the junction unmatched. Germline loops: CDR1 SGHAT, CDR2 FQNNGV. The CDR3 spans 16 residues.

The chain joins TRBV5-4 to TRBJ2-3; TRBD2 matches at 9 bases. The CDR3 covers 15 residues. The trim removed 2 bases at V and 7 bases at J, leaving 8 bases unmatched. CDR1 and CDR2 from the germline V gene are SGHNT and YYREEE (reference sequence). In DNA, the CDR3 is TGTGCCAGCAGCTTAGATAGCGGGAGCCCCAATACGCAGTATTTT. It codes for CASSLDSGSPNTQYF.

The chain joins TRBV18 to TRBJ2-1; 14 bases match TRBD2. Germline-derived CDR1 and CDR2 are KGHSH and LQKENI. CDR3 length: 15 amino acids. J lost 9 bases, V lost 3 bases, and 4 bases had no gene match. CDR3 nucleotide sequence: TGTGCCAGCTCACCGGGACTAGCGGGAGCTGTTGAGCAGTTCTTC. Its protein product is CASSPGLAGAVEQFF.

The J gene is TRBJ2-7, the V gene TRBV5-1; 7 bases map to TRBD1. Looked up from germline, CDR1 is SGHRS and CDR2 is YFSETQ. This CDR3 contains 11 residues. V gave up 7 bases and J gave up 3 bases; unmatched junction bases: 1. CDR3 coding DNA: TGCGCCAGCGCAGGGGGCTACGAGCAGTACTTC. Its translation is CASAGGYEQYF.

The chain uses TRBV10-2 and TRBJ1-2, with TRBD1 matching over 7 bases. The CDR3 runs to 13 residues. The germline CDR1 and CDR2 sequences are WSHSY and SAAADI. Trimming took 6 bases from V and 7 from J; bases not matched to a gene: 8. The CDR3, as DNA: TGCGCCAGCAGCGACCGACAGGGCGCTGGCTACACCTTC. Protein sequence: CASSDRQGAGYTF.

The chain couples TRBV5-6 to TRBJ1-4; D perhaps matches TRBD1 (6 bases). The CDR3 is 16 amino acids. The V end was cut by 4 bases, the J end by 0 bases, with 13 bases between. CDR1 is SGHDT, CDR2 YYEEEE, per germline. In DNA, the CDR3 is TGTGCCAGCAGCGCGAGCAGGGGTGCAACTAATGAAAAACTGTTTTTT. This encodes CASSASRGATNEKLFF. Complete variable domain (other parts from reference TRBV5-6 and TRBJ1-4): DAGVTQSPTHLIKTRGQQVTLRCSPKSGHDTVSWYQQALGQGPQFIFQYYEEEERQRGNFPDRFSGHQFPNYSSELNVNALLLGDSALYLCASSASRGATNEKLFFGSGTQLSVL.

This clone has more than one count but fewer than ten. In the same sample, other DNA sequences code for this CDR3. This chain uses TRBV10-3 with TRBJ2-7; no definite D call. The CDR3 is made up of 12 amino acids. The V end was cut by 0 bases, the J end by 4 bases, with 4 bases between. CDR1 is ENHRY and CDR2 is SYGVKD in the germline V gene. CDR3 in amino acids: CAISESRYEQYF. The CDR3 bases are TGTGCCATCAGTGAGTCGAGATACGAGCAGTACTTC.

The chain joins TRBV18 to TRBJ2-1; tentatively, D is TRBD2 (6 bases). Germline CDR1 is KGHSH and CDR2 is LQKENI. The CDR3 length is 16 residues. Trimming shortened V by 3 bases and J by 0 bases, and 12 bases separated the two germline ends. The CDR3, as DNA: TGTGCCAGCTCACCTACTCTGGGGGGCTCCTACAATGAGCAGTTCTTC. It specifies CASSPTLGGSYNEQFF.

The rearrangement links TRBV11-1 to TRBJ1-1, with D possibly matching TRBD1 (5 bases). The CDR3 is 14 amino acids. Trimming removed 5 bases from V and 1 base from J, with 11 bases in between. Germline values: CDR1 SGHAT, CDR2 FQDESV (reference sequence). The DNA for the CDR3 is TGTGCCAGCAGCCTCGGGACGGCGAACACTGAAGCTTTCTTT. As protein: CASSLGTANTEAFF. The full variable domain, rest sourced from reference TRBV11-1 and TRBJ1-1, is EAEVAQSPRYKITEKSQAVAFWCDPISGHATLYWYRQILGQGPELLVQFQDESVVDDSQLPKDRFSAERLKGVDSTLKIQPAELGDSAMYLCASSLGTANTEAFFGQGTRLTVV.